The rows below give T cell receptor beta chains drawn from one sample of a study of memory CD4+ T cells and cytomegalovirus serostatus. This table comes from immunoSEQ multiplex PCR, and its TCRdb copy is limited to in-frame clones, with some not included. The top ten clones hold about 1% of a sample with approximately 27,000 clones, about 80% of them seen once. Sequencing was carried out using memory CD4+ T cells from blood. The receptors were sampled from an adult in good health and CMV-seronegative. Each CDR3 is given without its conserved first and last residue. Fields, in order: V gene, D gene, J gene, CDR3 protein. A D gene is named only where the DNA matches it firmly.

v_gene: TRBV27
d_gene: TRBD1
j_gene: TRBJ1-6
CDR3aa: ASSLSGTANSPLH

v_gene: TRBV10-3
d_gene: TRBD2
j_gene: TRBJ2-5
CDR3aa: AISERGGLETQY

v_gene: TRBV11-2
d_gene: -
j_gene: TRBJ1-2
CDR3aa: ASSPNTQWGSGYT

v_gene: TRBV28
d_gene: -
j_gene: TRBJ1-1
CDR3aa: ASSYWWGRTEAF

v_gene: TRBV18
d_gene: TRBD1
j_gene: TRBJ1-1
CDR3aa: ASSPRQGVTEAF

v_gene: TRBV27
d_gene: -
j_gene: TRBJ1-4
CDR3aa: ASGTLGAEKLF

v_gene: TRBV5-1
d_gene: -
j_gene: TRBJ2-5
CDR3aa: ASSGGLLQETQY

v_gene: TRBV4-1
d_gene: -
j_gene: TRBJ1-3
CDR3aa: ASSQSQAEAGNTIY

v_gene: TRBV30
d_gene: TRBD2
j_gene: TRBJ2-5
CDR3aa: AWRRSGGGQETQY

v_gene: TRBV5-6
d_gene: TRBD2
j_gene: TRBJ2-1
CDR3aa: ASTGLGSGGLYNEQF

v_gene: TRBV9
d_gene: TRBD1
j_gene: TRBJ1-3
CDR3aa: ASSADRAGNTIY

v_gene: TRBV7-6
d_gene: -
j_gene: TRBJ2-1
CDR3aa: ASSPRRGNEQF

v_gene: TRBV7-2
d_gene: -
j_gene: TRBJ1-1
CDR3aa: ASSFSGGVGTEAF

v_gene: TRBV30
d_gene: -
j_gene: TRBJ2-7
CDR3aa: AWEGLPKEQY

v_gene: TRBV27
d_gene: -
j_gene: TRBJ1-4
CDR3aa: ASSFGGVTNEKLF

v_gene: TRBV4-3
d_gene: -
j_gene: TRBJ1-3
CDR3aa: ASSQDSSRGWNTIY

v_gene: TRBV6-5
d_gene: TRBD1
j_gene: TRBJ1-4
CDR3aa: ASRRTGYNEKLF

v_gene: TRBV19
d_gene: -
j_gene: TRBJ2-6
CDR3aa: ASTTYRRSSGANVLT

v_gene: TRBV6-6
d_gene: -
j_gene: TRBJ1-1
CDR3aa: ASSSSGGTEAF

v_gene: TRBV28
d_gene: TRBD2
j_gene: TRBJ2-1
CDR3aa: ASSQPGLAGRNNEQF

v_gene: TRBV7-9
d_gene: -
j_gene: TRBJ1-1
CDR3aa: ASSPTGGSEAF

v_gene: TRBV4-3
d_gene: TRBD1
j_gene: TRBJ1-1
CDR3aa: ASSQDVDRGTEAF

v_gene: TRBV7-9
d_gene: -
j_gene: TRBJ2-1
CDR3aa: ASSQNGHNEQF

v_gene: TRBV6-1
d_gene: -
j_gene: TRBJ2-7
CDR3aa: ATQGDYEQY

v_gene: TRBV5-1
d_gene: TRBD1
j_gene: TRBJ1-1
CDR3aa: ASSWTSTGTGVTEAF

v_gene: TRBV5-1
d_gene: -
j_gene: TRBJ2-3
CDR3aa: ASSLEGRPGADTQY

v_gene: TRBV6-5
d_gene: -
j_gene: TRBJ2-7
CDR3aa: ASSYSIMGSEQY

v_gene: TRBV7-2
d_gene: -
j_gene: TRBJ2-2
CDR3aa: ASSLRRTGELF

v_gene: TRBV28
d_gene: -
j_gene: TRBJ2-7
CDR3aa: ASKNSGWGEQY

v_gene: TRBV14
d_gene: TRBD1
j_gene: TRBJ1-2
CDR3aa: ASSPHASRGPGGYT

v_gene: TRBV18
d_gene: -
j_gene: TRBJ1-2
CDR3aa: ASSALQGYGYT

v_gene: TRBV7-2
d_gene: -
j_gene: TRBJ1-5
CDR3aa: ASSLQGPQNQPQH

v_gene: TRBV2
d_gene: -
j_gene: TRBJ1-5
CDR3aa: ASRGQRDQPQH

v_gene: TRBV19
d_gene: -
j_gene: TRBJ1-2
CDR3aa: ASSRGQAWDYGYT

v_gene: TRBV9
d_gene: -
j_gene: TRBJ1-1
CDR3aa: ASSAWGRANTEAF

v_gene: TRBV5-1
d_gene: TRBD2
j_gene: TRBJ2-3
CDR3aa: ASSSGFDGLADTQY

v_gene: TRBV27
d_gene: -
j_gene: TRBJ1-2
CDR3aa: ASSFNEGGGYT

v_gene: TRBV14
d_gene: TRBD2
j_gene: TRBJ2-1
CDR3aa: ASSPTLAGLYNEQF

v_gene: TRBV7-2
d_gene: TRBD2
j_gene: TRBJ2-7
CDR3aa: ASGPGGAANEQY

v_gene: TRBV7-2
d_gene: -
j_gene: TRBJ1-2
CDR3aa: ASSLGHKTHAYT

v_gene: TRBV27
d_gene: -
j_gene: TRBJ1-2
CDR3aa: ASSKQTNYGYT

v_gene: TRBV30
d_gene: -
j_gene: TRBJ2-7
CDR3aa: AWSAGQGYEQY

v_gene: TRBV9
d_gene: -
j_gene: TRBJ1-2
CDR3aa: ASSPRRGAGYGYT

v_gene: TRBV5-1
d_gene: -
j_gene: TRBJ2-1
CDR3aa: ASSPVVSYNEQF

v_gene: TRBV10-3
d_gene: TRBD2
j_gene: TRBJ2-5
CDR3aa: AISLGLAGGLQETQY

v_gene: TRBV7-8
d_gene: TRBD2
j_gene: TRBJ2-7
CDR3aa: ASSLSAGVYEQY

v_gene: TRBV9
d_gene: TRBD1
j_gene: -
CDR3aa: ASSVGGTGTYEQY

v_gene: TRBV9
d_gene: -
j_gene: TRBJ1-1
CDR3aa: ASSFKPTGLNTEAF

v_gene: TRBV12-5
d_gene: TRBD2
j_gene: TRBJ2-7
CDR3aa: ASGPGLASGGEQY

v_gene: TRBV7-2
d_gene: TRBD1
j_gene: TRBJ1-2
CDR3aa: ASSQVVRQGAGGYT

v_gene: TRBV7-8
d_gene: -
j_gene: TRBJ1-5
CDR3aa: ASSLVPINQPQH